The clone carrying this T cell receptor (beta chain) was picked up one time. The record originates from a study of T cell responses to AZD1222 COVID-19 vaccine. Overall study: Second doses were pooled across both intervals (about 4 or about 12 weeks).

Deletions cut 5 bases from V and 7 bases from J, with 18 bases between. Per germline, CDR1 MDHEN and CDR2 SYDVKM. This CDR3 is built from 15 residues. Clones were read by immunoSEQ multiplex PCR, and TCRdb kept only the in-frame ones, dropping some. The table lists 150,000 to 200,000 clones, about nine tenths of them singletons, with more than 5.5% in the top ten. This chain links TRBV28 with TRBJ1-5, with D possibly matching TRBD1 (6 bases). The sequenced sample was peripheral blood, obtained on day 0 of AZD1222 vaccination. This sequence was found in an adult in good health. CDR3 sequence (DNA): TGTGCCAGCAGTATCGGACAGACAATACCCCAGCCCCAGCATTTT. This translates into CASSIGQTIPQPQHF.